This T cell receptor (beta chain) was obtained from a study of T-cell reconstitution after alpha-beta-depleted transplantation in children. Unique molecular identifiers were built into the TCRbeta library. TCRdb independently ran MiXCR on the PCR reads; one entry per CDR3 protein. This table has about 980,000 distinct CDR3 sequences, roughly 29% appearing once. This clonotype was counted only a few times. V dropped 5 bases and J dropped 12; count of bases not matched to a gene: 2. CDR3 size: 11 residues. Sample: PBMCs, mostly from graft donor cells, taken 360 days after TCRalphabeta/CD19-depleted stem cell transplant. The TCR sequence derives from a boy younger than two who had a stem cell transplant for SCID, so the T cells may come from the graft donor. This chain uses TRBV12-3 or TRBV12-4 with TRBJ2-1; 9 bases align to TRBD1. The CDR3: CASSPGQGQFF. The DNA for the CDR3 is TGTGCCAGCAGTCCGGGACAGGGGCAGTTCTTC.